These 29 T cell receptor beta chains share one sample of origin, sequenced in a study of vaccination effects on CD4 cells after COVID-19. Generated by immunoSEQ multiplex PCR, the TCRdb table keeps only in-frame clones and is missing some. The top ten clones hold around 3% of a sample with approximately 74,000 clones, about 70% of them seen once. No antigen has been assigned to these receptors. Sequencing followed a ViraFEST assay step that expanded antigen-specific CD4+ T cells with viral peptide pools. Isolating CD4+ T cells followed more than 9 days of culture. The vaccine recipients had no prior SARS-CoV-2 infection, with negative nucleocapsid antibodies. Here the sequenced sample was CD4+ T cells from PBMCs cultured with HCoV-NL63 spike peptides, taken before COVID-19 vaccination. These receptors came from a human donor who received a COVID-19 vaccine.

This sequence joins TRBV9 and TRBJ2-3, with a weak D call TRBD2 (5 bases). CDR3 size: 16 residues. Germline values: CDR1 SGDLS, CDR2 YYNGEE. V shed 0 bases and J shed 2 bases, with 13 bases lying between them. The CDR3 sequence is CASSVVSGEYTDTQYF. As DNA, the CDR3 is TGTGCCAGCAGCGTAGTCAGCGGAGAATACACAGATACGCAGTATTTT. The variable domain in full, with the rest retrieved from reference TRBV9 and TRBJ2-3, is DSGVTQTPKHLITATGQRVTLRCSPRSGDLSVYWYQQSLDQGLQFLIQYYNGEERAKGNILERFSAQQFPDLHSELNLSSLELGDSALYFCASSVVSGEYTDTQYFGPGTRLTVL.

CDR3 sequence: CASSLDSAGNTEAFF. The CDR3 bases are TGTGCCAGCAGCTTAGATTCGGCAGGGAACACTGAAGCTTTCTTT. The chain links TRBV7-2 to TRBJ1-1; D uncertain. Germline V gene data show CDR1 as SGHTA and CDR2 as FQGNSA. V lost 1 base and J lost 1, with 10 bases in between. The CDR3 covers 15 residues.

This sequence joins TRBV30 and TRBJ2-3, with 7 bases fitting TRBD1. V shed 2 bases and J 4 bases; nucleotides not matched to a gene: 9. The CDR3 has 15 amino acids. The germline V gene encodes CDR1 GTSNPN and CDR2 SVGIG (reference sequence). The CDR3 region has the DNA TGTGCCTGGAGTTCACTGGGACAGCTCTCAGATACGCAGTATTTT. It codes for CAWSSLGQLSDTQYF.

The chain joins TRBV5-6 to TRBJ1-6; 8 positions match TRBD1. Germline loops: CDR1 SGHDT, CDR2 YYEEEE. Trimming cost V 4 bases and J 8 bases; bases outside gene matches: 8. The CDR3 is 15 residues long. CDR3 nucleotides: TGTGCCAGCAGCAGCAGGGGGCAGCGGCATTCACCCCTCCACTTT. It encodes CASSSRGQRHSPLHF.

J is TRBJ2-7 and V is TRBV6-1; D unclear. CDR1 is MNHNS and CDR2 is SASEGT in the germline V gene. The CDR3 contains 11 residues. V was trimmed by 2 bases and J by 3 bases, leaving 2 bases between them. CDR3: CASSEFYEQYV. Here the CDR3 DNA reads TGTGCCAGCAGTGAATTCTACGAGCAGTACGTC.

This chain's CDR3 is CASSRSSGANVLTF. As DNA, the CDR3 is TGTGCCAGCAGTCGAAGCTCTGGGGCCAACGTCCTGACTTTC. V gene TRBV2 combines with J gene TRBJ2-6; no definite D call. CDR1 is SNHLY, CDR2 FYNNEI, per germline. Deletions cut 5 bases from V and 0 bases from J, with 5 bases between. CDR3 length: 14 residues.

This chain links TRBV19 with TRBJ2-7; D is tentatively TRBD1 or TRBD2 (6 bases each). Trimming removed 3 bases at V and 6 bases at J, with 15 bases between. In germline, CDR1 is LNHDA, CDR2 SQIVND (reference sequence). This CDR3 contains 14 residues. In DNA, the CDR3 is TGTGCCAGTAGTATTCCGGGGGCGCTCGGCGAGCAGTACGTC. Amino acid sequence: CASSIPGALGEQYV.

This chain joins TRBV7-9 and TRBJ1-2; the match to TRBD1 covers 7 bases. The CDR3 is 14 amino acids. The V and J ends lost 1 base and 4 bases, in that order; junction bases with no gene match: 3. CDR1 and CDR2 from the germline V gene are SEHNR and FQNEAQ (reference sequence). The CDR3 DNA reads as TGTGCCAGCAGCTTAGGGGCAGGGGGCTATGGCTACACCTTC. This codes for CASSLGAGGYGYTF. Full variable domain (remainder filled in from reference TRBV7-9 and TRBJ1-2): DTGVSQNPRHKITKRGQNVTFRCDPISEHNRLYWYRQTLGQGPEFLTYFQNEAQLEKSRLLSDRFSAERPKGSFSTLEIQRTEQGDSAMYLCASSLGAGGYGYTFGSGTRLTVV.

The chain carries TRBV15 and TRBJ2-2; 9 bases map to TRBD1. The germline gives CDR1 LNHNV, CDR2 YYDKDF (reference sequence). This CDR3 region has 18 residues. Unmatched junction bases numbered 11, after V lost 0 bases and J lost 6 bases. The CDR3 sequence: CATSRDTPGQGYAGELFF. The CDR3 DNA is TGTGCCACCAGCAGAGATACGCCGGGACAGGGATATGCCGGGGAGCTGTTTTTT.

The CDR3 bases are TGTGCCAGCAGTGAAGAACGTAGCGGGGGCTCGTACAATGAGCAGTTCTTC. Translation gives CASSEERSGGSYNEQFF. The chain joins TRBV6-1 to TRBJ2-1; TRBD2 aligns across 9 bases. Germline assignment: CDR1 MNHNS and CDR2 SASEGT. Trimming removed 1 base from V and 4 bases from J; junction bases left unmatched: 8. The CDR3 has 17 residues.

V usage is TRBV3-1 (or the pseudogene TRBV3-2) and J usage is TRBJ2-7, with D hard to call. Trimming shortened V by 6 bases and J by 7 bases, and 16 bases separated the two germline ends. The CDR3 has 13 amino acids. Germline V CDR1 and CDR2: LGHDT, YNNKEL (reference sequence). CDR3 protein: CASSYRATGEQYV. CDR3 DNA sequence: TGTGCCAGCAGTTACCGGGCCACTGGAGAGCAGTACGTC.

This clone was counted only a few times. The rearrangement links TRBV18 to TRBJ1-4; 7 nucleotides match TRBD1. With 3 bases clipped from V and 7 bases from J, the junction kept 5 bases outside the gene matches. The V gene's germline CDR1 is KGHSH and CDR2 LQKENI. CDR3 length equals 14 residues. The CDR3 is CASSPRTGGEKLFF. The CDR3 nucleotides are TGTGCCAGCTCACCCCGGACAGGCGGTGAAAAACTGTTTTTT.

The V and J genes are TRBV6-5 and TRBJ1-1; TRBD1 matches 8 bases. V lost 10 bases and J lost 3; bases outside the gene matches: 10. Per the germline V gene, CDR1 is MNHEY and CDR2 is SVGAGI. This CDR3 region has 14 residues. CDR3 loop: CATTGGQSYTEAFF. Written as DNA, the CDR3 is TGTGCCACCACAGGGGGACAGAGCTACACTGAAGCTTTCTTT.

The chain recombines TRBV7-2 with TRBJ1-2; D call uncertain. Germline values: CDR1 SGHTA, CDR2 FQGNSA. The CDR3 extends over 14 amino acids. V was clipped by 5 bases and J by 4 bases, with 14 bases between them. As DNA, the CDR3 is TGTGCCAGCAGCAATGGCGGAACCCTCTATGGCTACACCTTC. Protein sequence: CASSNGGTLYGYTF.

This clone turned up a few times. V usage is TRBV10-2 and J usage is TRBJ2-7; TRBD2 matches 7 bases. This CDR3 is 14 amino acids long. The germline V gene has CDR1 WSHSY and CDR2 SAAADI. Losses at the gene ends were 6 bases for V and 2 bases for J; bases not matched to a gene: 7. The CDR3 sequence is CASSARGETYEQYV. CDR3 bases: TGCGCCAGCAGCGCCCGGGGGGAAACCTACGAGCAGTACGTC.

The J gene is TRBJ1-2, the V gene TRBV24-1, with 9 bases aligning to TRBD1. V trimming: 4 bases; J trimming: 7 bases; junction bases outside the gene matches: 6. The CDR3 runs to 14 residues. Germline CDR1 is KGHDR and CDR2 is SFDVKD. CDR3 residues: CATSDPGQGVGYTF. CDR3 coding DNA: TGTGCCACCAGTGACCCGGGACAGGGCGTTGGCTACACCTTC.

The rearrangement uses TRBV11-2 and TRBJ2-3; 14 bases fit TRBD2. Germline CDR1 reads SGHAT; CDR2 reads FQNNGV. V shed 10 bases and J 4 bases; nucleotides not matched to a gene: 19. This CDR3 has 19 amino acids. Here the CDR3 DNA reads TGTGCCAACCATTCCGGGACTAGCGGGGGCCGATGCAAGGCAGATACGCAGTATTTT. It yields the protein CANHSGTSGGRCKADTQYF. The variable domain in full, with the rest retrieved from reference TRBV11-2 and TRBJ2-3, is EAGVAQSPRYKIIEKRQSVAFWCNPISGHATLYWYQQILGQGPKLLIQFQNNGVVDDSQLPKDRFSAERLKGVDSTLKIQPAKLEDSAVYLCANHSGTSGGRCKADTQYFGPGTRLTVL.

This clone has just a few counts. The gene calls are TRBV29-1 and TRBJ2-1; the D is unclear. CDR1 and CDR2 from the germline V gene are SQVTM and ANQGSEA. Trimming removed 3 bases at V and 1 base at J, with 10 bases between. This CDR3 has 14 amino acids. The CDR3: CSVDKGQSYNEQFF. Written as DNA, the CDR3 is TGCAGCGTTGACAAAGGTCAGTCCTACAATGAGCAGTTCTTC.

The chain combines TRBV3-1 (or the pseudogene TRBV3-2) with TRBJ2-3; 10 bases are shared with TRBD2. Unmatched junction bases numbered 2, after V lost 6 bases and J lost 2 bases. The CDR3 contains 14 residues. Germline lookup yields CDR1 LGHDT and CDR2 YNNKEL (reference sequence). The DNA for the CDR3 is TGTGCCAGCAGAAGCGGGGGGGCCACAGATACGCAGTATTTT. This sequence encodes CASRSGGATDTQYF.

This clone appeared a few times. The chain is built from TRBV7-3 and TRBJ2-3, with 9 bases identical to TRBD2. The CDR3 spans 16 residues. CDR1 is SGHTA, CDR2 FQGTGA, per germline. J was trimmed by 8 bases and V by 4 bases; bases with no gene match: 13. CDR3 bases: TGTGCCAGCAGCTCGGATAGCGGGGGACGGGGGGGTACGCAGTATTTT. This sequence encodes CASSSDSGGRGGTQYF.

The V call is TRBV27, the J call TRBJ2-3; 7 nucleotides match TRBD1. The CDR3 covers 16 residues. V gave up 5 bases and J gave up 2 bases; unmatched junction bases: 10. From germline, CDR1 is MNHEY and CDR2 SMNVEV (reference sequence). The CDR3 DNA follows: TGTGCCAGCAGTACCCGGGACAGAATTCCCACAGATACGCAGTATTTT. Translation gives CASSTRDRIPTDTQYF.

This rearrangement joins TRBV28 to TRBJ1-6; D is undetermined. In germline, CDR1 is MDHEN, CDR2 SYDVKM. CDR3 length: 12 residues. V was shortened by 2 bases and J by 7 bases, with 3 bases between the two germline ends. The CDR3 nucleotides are TGTGCCAGCAGTTTACGGAATTCACCCCTCCACTTT. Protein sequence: CASSLRNSPLHF.

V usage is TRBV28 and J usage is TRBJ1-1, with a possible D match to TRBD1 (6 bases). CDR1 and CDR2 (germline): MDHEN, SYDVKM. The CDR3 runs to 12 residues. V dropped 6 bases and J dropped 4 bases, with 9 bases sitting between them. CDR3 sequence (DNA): TGTGCCAGCAGGGAGGGGGGCACTGAAGCTTTCTTT. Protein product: CASREGGTEAFF.

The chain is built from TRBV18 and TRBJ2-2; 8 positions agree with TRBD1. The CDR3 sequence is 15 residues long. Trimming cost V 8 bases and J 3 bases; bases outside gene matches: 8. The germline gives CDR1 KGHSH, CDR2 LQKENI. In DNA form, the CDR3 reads TGTGCCAGCACCCTACAGGGGGGTGACACCGGGGAGCTGTTTTTT. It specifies CASTLQGGDTGELFF.

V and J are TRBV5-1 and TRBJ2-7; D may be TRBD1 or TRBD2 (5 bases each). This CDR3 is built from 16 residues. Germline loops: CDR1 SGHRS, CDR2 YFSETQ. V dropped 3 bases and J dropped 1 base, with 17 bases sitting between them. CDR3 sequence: CASSWPRGANSYEQYV. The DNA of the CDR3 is TGCGCCAGCAGCTGGCCGAGGGGCGCGAATTCCTACGAGCAGTACGTC.

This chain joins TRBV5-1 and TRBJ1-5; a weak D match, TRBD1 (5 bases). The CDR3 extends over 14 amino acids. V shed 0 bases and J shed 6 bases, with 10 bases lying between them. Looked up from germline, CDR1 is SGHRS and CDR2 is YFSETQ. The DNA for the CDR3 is TGCGCCAGCAGCTTGGCCGGGGGTAGTCAGCCCCAGCATTTT. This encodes CASSLAGGSQPQHF.

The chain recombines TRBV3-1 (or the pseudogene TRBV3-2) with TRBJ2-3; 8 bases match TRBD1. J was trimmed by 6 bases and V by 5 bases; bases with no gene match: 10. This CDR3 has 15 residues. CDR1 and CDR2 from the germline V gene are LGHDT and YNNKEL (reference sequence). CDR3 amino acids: CASSLWTGNSDTQYF. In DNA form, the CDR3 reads TGTGCCAGCAGCTTATGGACAGGGAACAGTGATACGCAGTATTTT.

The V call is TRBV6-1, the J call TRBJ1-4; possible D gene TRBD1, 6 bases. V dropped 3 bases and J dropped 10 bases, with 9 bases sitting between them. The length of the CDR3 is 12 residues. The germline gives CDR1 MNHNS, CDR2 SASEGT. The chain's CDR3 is CASSDRGGKLFF. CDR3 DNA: TGTGCCAGCAGTGACAGGGGCGGAAAACTGTTTTTT.

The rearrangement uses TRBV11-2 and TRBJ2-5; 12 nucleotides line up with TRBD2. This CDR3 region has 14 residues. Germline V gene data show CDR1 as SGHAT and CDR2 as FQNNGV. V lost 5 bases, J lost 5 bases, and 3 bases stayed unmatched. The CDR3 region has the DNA TGTGCCAGCAGCCCTAGCGGGGGGGAGGAGACCCAGTACTTC. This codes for CASSPSGGEETQYF.